A single sample is the source of the 30 T cell receptor beta chains below, sequenced in a study of technical replicates of blood from a few donors. Produced via immunoSEQ multiplex PCR; TCRdb's table is partial and in-frame only. The data show about 73,000 clones, 93% seen once. Sequencing was performed on T cells isolated from PBMCs. These receptors originate from a human donor in good health.

J is TRBJ1-4 and V is TRBV4-1; D might be TRBD1 (5 bases). This CDR3 contains 21 residues. Germline V CDR1 and CDR2: MGHRA, YSYEKL. V was trimmed by 2 bases and J by 1 base, leaving 26 bases between them. The CDR3 nucleotides are TGCGCCAGCAGCCAAAGGATGGCGGGGACGGTTTTCGGAGGAACTAATGAAAAACTGTTTTTT. Translated, it gives CASSQRMAGTVFGGTNEKLFF.

The chain links TRBV6-4 to TRBJ2-2; 7 bases fit TRBD1. Trimming at V came to 4 bases and at J to 4 bases, leaving 3 bases not matched to a gene. The CDR3 extends over 14 amino acids. CDR1 is MRHNA and CDR2 is SNTAGT in the germline V gene. CDR3 sequence: CASSARQGTGELFF. CDR3 sequence (DNA): TGTGCCAGCAGTGCCAGACAGGGCACCGGGGAGCTGTTTTTT.

V and J are TRBV7-9 and TRBJ1-1, with TRBD1 identical over 7 bases. The CDR3 has 18 amino acids. Per germline, CDR1 SEHNR and CDR2 FQNEAQ (reference sequence). V gave up 4 bases and J gave up 0 bases; unmatched junction bases: 14. Here the CDR3 DNA reads TGTGCCAGCAGCTCGTCCCGGGACAGTAGAGTCCTGAACACTGAAGCTTTCTTT. It translates to CASSSSRDSRVLNTEAFF. Looking up the rest from reference TRBV7-9 and TRBJ1-1 gives the full variable domain: DTGVSQNPRHKITKRGQNVTFRCDPISEHNRLYWYRQTLGQGPEFLTYFQNEAQLEKSRLLSDRFSAERPKGSFSTLEIQRTEQGDSAMYLCASSSSRDSRVLNTEAFFGQGTRLTVV.

V is TRBV6-1 and J is TRBJ1-3, with D perhaps matching TRBD1 (5 bases). The germline gives CDR1 MNHNS, CDR2 SASEGT. V was clipped by 4 bases and J by 4 bases, with 17 bases between them. CDR3 size: 16 residues. In DNA form, the CDR3 reads TGTGCCAGCAGTGGCACTGGACCGGGGGGAGGAAACACCATATATTTT. It encodes CASSGTGPGGGNTIYF.

The J gene is TRBJ1-1, the V gene TRBV10-2; D is unresolved. Looked up from germline, CDR1 is WSHSY and CDR2 is SAAADI. This CDR3 is 14 amino acids long. The ends were cut back, 4 bases at V and 4 bases at J, with 13 bases in the middle. The CDR3: CASSALPIFTEAFF. The CDR3 DNA follows: TGCGCCAGCAGTGCACTTCCAATTTTCACTGAAGCTTTCTTT.

The chain is built from TRBV2 and TRBJ2-3; 9 bases align to TRBD2. Germline values: CDR1 SNHLY, CDR2 FYNNEI. The CDR3 is made up of 17 amino acids. Trimming at V came to 6 bases and at J to 2 bases, leaving 12 bases not matched to a gene. CDR3 residues: CASRARGGLANTDTQYF. CDR3 in DNA: TGTGCCAGCAGAGCTCGCGGTGGACTAGCGAACACAGATACGCAGTATTTT.

The V call is TRBV11-3, the J call TRBJ1-4; 7 bases map to TRBD1. The CDR3 consists of 17 residues. Germline V lookup: CDR1 SGHNT, CDR2 YENEEA. Trimming at V came to 1 base and at J to 8 bases, leaving 13 bases not matched to a gene. CDR3 sequence: CASSLVSWGQKLEKLFF. The DNA of the CDR3 is TGTGCCAGCAGCTTAGTGTCCTGGGGACAGAAGCTCGAAAAACTGTTTTTT.

The rearrangement uses TRBV19 and TRBJ1-2; 7 positions agree with TRBD1. The CDR3 runs to 14 residues. The germline gives CDR1 LNHDA, CDR2 SQIVND (reference sequence). V shed 6 bases, J shed 8 bases, and the junction held 12 bases outside the gene matches. Written as DNA, the CDR3 is TGTGCCAGTAGGACGCCGGGACAGCTTTACGGCTACACCTTC. Its translation: CASRTPGQLYGYTF.

V gene TRBV19 combines with J gene TRBJ2-5; 8 positions agree with TRBD2. Trimming took 7 bases from V and 5 from J; bases not matched to a gene: 9. The CDR3 has 14 amino acids. Germline V gene lookup returns CDR1 LNHDA and CDR2 SQIVND (reference sequence). CDR3 nucleotides: TGTGCCAGTAACCAAATAGCGGGGATGGAGACCCAGTACTTC. This translates into CASNQIAGMETQYF.

The chain uses TRBV28 and TRBJ2-7, with 7 bases aligning to TRBD1. The CDR3 consists of 15 residues. Germline CDR1 and CDR2: MDHEN and SYDVKM. The ends lost 6 bases at V and 6 bases at J; junction bases unmatched: 14. CDR3 protein: CASRPHDRVVGEQYF. In DNA form, the CDR3 reads TGTGCCAGCAGACCTCACGACAGGGTTGTTGGCGAGCAGTACTTC.

The chain carries TRBV27 and TRBJ2-1, with D possibly matching TRBD2 (7 bases). The V gene lost 3 bases and the J gene lost 7 bases, with 13 bases spanning the gap. Germline V gives CDR1 MNHEY, CDR2 SMNVEV (reference sequence). The CDR3 length is 14 residues. The CDR3 here is CASSFDGGANEQFF. The CDR3 DNA is TGTGCCAGCAGTTTCGATGGGGGGGCGAATGAGCAGTTCTTC.

This chain joins TRBV10-3 and TRBJ2-1; 7 bases match TRBD2. Germline CDR1 ENHRY, CDR2 SYGVKD. The CDR3 covers 17 residues. J was trimmed by 5 bases and V by 5 bases; bases with no gene match: 15. The CDR3 loop is CAISSKTGLKTHNEQFF. The CDR3 DNA reads TGTGCCATCAGTTCAAAGACGGGACTAAAGACTCACAATGAGCAGTTCTTC.

V usage is TRBV7-9 and J usage is TRBJ1-1, with D tentatively TRBD1 (6 bases). V dropped 5 bases and J dropped 8 bases, with 9 bases sitting between them. The CDR3 has 11 residues. Germline V gene data show CDR1 as SEHNR and CDR2 as FQNEAQ (reference sequence). CDR3 sequence (DNA): TGTGCCAGCAGCGAAACAGGGGAAGCTTTCTTT. It codes for CASSETGEAFF.

This rearrangement joins TRBV15 to TRBJ1-1, with D possibly TRBD1 on 5 matching bases. This CDR3 is 16 amino acids long. V was trimmed by 5 bases and J by 1 base, leaving 17 bases between them. The germline V gene has CDR1 LNHNV and CDR2 YYDKDF (reference sequence). The CDR3 DNA sequence: TGTGCCACCAGCGACCCCCGAATTAGGGGGAACACTGAAGCTTTCTTT. Protein sequence: CATSDPRIRGNTEAFF.

The chain carries TRBV5-1 and TRBJ2-7; 9 nucleotides agree with TRBD1. After removal of 3 bases from V and 3 bases from J, the junction contained 10 bases not matched to a gene. Germline CDR1 SGHRS, CDR2 YFSETQ. CDR3 length equals 16 residues. The CDR3 reads CASSWRDRDKDYEQYF. In DNA form, the CDR3 reads TGCGCCAGCAGCTGGAGGGACAGGGATAAAGACTACGAGCAGTACTTC.

This clone has a single count. J is TRBJ2-6 and V is TRBV11-2, with D perhaps matching TRBD2 (6 bases). CDR3 length: 19 amino acids. Trimming took 5 bases from V and 0 from J, leaving 20 bases between them. From germline, CDR1 is SGHAT and CDR2 FQNNGV. The CDR3 region has the DNA TGTGCCAGCAGCCCTCGGCGGAGGGGAGTTAGCTCTGGGGCCAACGTCCTGACTTTC. Protein product: CASSPRRRGVSSGANVLTF.

J is TRBJ2-1 and V is TRBV6-5; D is undetermined. CDR1 MNHEY and CDR2 SVGAGI come from the germline V gene. Trimming stripped 0 bases from V and 6 bases from J, with 12 bases between. This CDR3 is 15 amino acids long. The CDR3, as DNA: TGTGCCAGCAGTTACTCTCTCGCTAACCGCAATGAGCAGTTCTTC. It yields the protein CASSYSLANRNEQFF.

The count of this clone is one. This sequence joins TRBV19 and TRBJ1-4, with a tentative D call TRBD1 (6 bases). The V gene's germline CDR1 is LNHDA and CDR2 SQIVND (reference sequence). The CDR3 contains 15 residues. The V end lost 6 bases, the J end lost 6 bases, and 17 bases lay between the germline ends. CDR3 region: CASSLVTGFYEKLFF. In DNA, the CDR3 is TGTGCCAGTAGCCTTGTGACAGGCTTTTATGAAAAACTGTTTTTT. The whole variable domain, filled in from reference TRBV19 and TRBJ1-4, reads DGGITQSPKYLFRKEGQNVTLSCEQNLNHDAMYWYRQDPGQGLRLIYYSQIVNDFQKGDIAEGYSVSREKKESFPLTVTSAQKNPTAFYLCASSLVTGFYEKLFFGSGTQLSVL.

This rearrangement joins TRBV5-6 to TRBJ1-5; a weak D match, TRBD1 (5 bases). This CDR3 region has 15 residues. Germline V gene data show CDR1 as SGHDT and CDR2 as YYEEEE. The ends were cut back, 0 bases at V and 3 bases at J, with 10 bases in the middle. In DNA, the CDR3 is TGTGCCAGCAGCTTGGCAGGGCGGTACAATCAGCCCCAGCATTTT. This translates into CASSLAGRYNQPQHF.

The rearrangement uses TRBV7-9 and TRBJ1-2; maybe TRBD1 (6 bases). With 5 bases removed from V and 6 bases from J, the gap between germline ends came to 10 bases. CDR3 length: 12 amino acids. Germline assignment: CDR1 SEHNR and CDR2 FQNEAQ (reference sequence). The DNA for the CDR3 is TGTGCCAGCAGCATCGGACAGAATGGCTACACCTTC. Translating gives CASSIGQNGYTF. Drawing the rest from reference TRBV7-9 and TRBJ1-2, the complete variable domain is DTGVSQNPRHKITKRGQNVTFRCDPISEHNRLYWYRQTLGQGPEFLTYFQNEAQLEKSRLLSDRFSAERPKGSFSTLEIQRTEQGDSAMYLCASSIGQNGYTFGSGTRLTVV.

The gene calls are TRBV4-1 and TRBJ1-1, with 10 bases identical to TRBD1. The CDR3 has 16 amino acids. J gave up 0 bases and V 3 bases, and 4 bases lay outside the gene matches. CDR1 MGHRA and CDR2 YSYEKL come from the germline V gene. In DNA form, the CDR3 reads TGCGCCAGCAGCCATTTGGGGACAGGGGTGAACACTGAAGCTTTCTTT. Its translation: CASSHLGTGVNTEAFF.

This chain connects TRBV6-1 to TRBJ2-7; D not certain. V was trimmed by 4 bases and J by 3 bases, leaving 10 bases between them. The germline V gene has CDR1 MNHNS and CDR2 SASEGT. This CDR3 has 13 residues. CDR3 loop: CASSGNPYYEQYF. The CDR3 DNA reads as TGTGCCAGCAGTGGTAACCCCTACTACGAGCAGTACTTC.

The V gene is TRBV7-8, the J gene TRBJ1-5, with 7 bases fitting TRBD1. CDR1 and CDR2 (germline): SGHVS, FQNEAQ. Trimming took 3 bases from V and 3 from J; bases not matched to a gene: 5. The CDR3 loop spans 15 amino acids. CDR3 sequence: CASSLGQSNNQPQHF. CDR3 nucleotides: TGTGCCAGCAGCTTGGGACAGTCTAACAATCAGCCCCAGCATTTT.

This chain links TRBV6-6 with TRBJ1-4, with 9 bases matching TRBD1. V was clipped by 6 bases and J by 6 bases; unmatched bases: 8. There are 15 residues in the CDR3. Germline-derived CDR1 and CDR2 are MNHNY and SVGAGI (reference sequence). Here the CDR3 reads CASRGRDREYEKLFF. The CDR3 DNA is TGTGCCAGCAGGGGCCGGGACAGGGAGTATGAAAAACTGTTTTTT.

The chain couples TRBV19 to TRBJ1-2; D is ambiguous. V was pared by 8 bases and J by 4 bases, with 17 bases between. There are 14 residues in the CDR3. The V gene's germline CDR1 is LNHDA and CDR2 SQIVND (reference sequence). Here the CDR3 reads CASSRRFTGYGYTF. In DNA, the CDR3 is TGTGCCAGTTCGCGGAGGTTTACGGGCTATGGCTACACCTTC. Supplemented by reference TRBV19 and TRBJ1-2, the full variable domain reads DGGITQSPKYLFRKEGQNVTLSCEQNLNHDAMYWYRQDPGQGLRLIYYSQIVNDFQKGDIAEGYSVSREKKESFPLTVTSAQKNPTAFYLCASSRRFTGYGYTFGSGTRLTVV.

This sequence joins TRBV7-9 and TRBJ2-1; 7 bases align to TRBD2. The CDR3 is 15 residues long. V lost 5 bases to trimming and J lost 10 bases; unmatched junction nucleotides: 14. Per the germline V gene, CDR1 is SEHNR and CDR2 is FQNEAQ (reference sequence). CDR3 sequence reads: CASSDASGEHGEQFF. Written as DNA, the CDR3 is TGTGCCAGCAGCGACGCTAGCGGCGAGCATGGGGAGCAGTTCTTC.

This clone came up a few times. The CDR3, as DNA: TGTGCCAGCAGCCTCCGTAGCGAAGGTGGCAATGAGCAGTTCTTC. Translation gives CASSLRSEGGNEQFF. The chain links TRBV4-2 to TRBJ2-1, with D tentatively TRBD2 (5 bases). Germline values: CDR1 LGHNA, CDR2 YNFKEQ. CDR3 length: 15 amino acids. V lost 4 bases and J lost 6, with 16 bases in between.

CDR3 amino acids: CASSPGTGVNTEAFF. DNA of the CDR3: TGCGCCAGCAGCCCAGGGACAGGGGTAAACACTGAAGCTTTCTTT. V and J are TRBV5-1 and TRBJ1-1; 10 bases agree with TRBD1. The length of the CDR3 is 15 residues. Germline CDR1 and CDR2: SGHRS and YFSETQ. V dropped 4 bases and J dropped 2; count of bases not matched to a gene: 5.

This chain connects TRBV29-1 to TRBJ2-5; possibly TRBD1 for D (6 bases). The V end was cut by 7 bases, the J end by 4 bases, with 13 bases between. The CDR3 loop spans 12 amino acids. Per germline, CDR1 SQVTM and CDR2 ANQGSEA. The CDR3 DNA reads TGCAGCGCCACCATACAGGGAGAGACCCAGTACTTC. It is translated as CSATIQGETQYF.

The V and J genes are TRBV5-1 and TRBJ1-4, with 9 bases aligning to TRBD1. The CDR3 is 16 amino acids. V dropped 0 bases and J dropped 9; count of bases not matched to a gene: 9. Germline V gene data show CDR1 as SGHRS and CDR2 as YFSETQ. The CDR3 nucleotides are TGCGCCAGCAGCTTGGATCCCGGGACAGGGAGTCAAAAACTGTTTTTT. Translation: CASSLDPGTGSQKLFF. Supplemented by reference TRBV5-1 and TRBJ1-4, the full variable domain reads KAGVTQTPRYLIKTRGQQVTLSCSPISGHRSVSWYQQTPGQGLQFLFEYFSETQRNKGNFPGRFSGRQFSNSRSEMNVSTLELGDSALYLCASSLDPGTGSQKLFFGSGTQLSVL.